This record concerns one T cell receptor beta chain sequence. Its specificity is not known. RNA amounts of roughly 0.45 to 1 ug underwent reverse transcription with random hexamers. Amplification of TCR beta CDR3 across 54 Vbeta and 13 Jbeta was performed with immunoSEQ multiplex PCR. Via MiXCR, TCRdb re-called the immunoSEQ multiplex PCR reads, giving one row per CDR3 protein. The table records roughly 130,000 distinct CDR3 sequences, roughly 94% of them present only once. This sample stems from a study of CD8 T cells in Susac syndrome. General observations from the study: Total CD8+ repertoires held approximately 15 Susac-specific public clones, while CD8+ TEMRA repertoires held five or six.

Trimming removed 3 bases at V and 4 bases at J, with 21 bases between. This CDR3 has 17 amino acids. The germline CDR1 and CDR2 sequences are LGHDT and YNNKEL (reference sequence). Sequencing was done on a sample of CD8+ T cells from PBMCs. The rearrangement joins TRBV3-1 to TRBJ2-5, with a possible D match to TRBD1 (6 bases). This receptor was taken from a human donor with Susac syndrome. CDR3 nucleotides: TGTGCCAGCAGCCAGAACGACGACAGGAGGAATCGAGAGACCCAGTACTTC. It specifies CASSQNDDRRNRETQYF.